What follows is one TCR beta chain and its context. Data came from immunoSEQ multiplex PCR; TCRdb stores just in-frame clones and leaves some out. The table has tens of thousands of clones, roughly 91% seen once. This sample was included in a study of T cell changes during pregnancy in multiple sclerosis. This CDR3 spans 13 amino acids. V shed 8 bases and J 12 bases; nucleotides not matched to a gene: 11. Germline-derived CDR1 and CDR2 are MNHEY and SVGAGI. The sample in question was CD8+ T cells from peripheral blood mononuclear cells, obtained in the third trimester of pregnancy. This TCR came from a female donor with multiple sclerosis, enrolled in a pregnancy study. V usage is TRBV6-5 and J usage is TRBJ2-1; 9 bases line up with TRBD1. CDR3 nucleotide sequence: TGTGCCAGCGGGGGGGGACAGGGACGGTTGCAGTTCTTC. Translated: CASGGGQGRLQFF.